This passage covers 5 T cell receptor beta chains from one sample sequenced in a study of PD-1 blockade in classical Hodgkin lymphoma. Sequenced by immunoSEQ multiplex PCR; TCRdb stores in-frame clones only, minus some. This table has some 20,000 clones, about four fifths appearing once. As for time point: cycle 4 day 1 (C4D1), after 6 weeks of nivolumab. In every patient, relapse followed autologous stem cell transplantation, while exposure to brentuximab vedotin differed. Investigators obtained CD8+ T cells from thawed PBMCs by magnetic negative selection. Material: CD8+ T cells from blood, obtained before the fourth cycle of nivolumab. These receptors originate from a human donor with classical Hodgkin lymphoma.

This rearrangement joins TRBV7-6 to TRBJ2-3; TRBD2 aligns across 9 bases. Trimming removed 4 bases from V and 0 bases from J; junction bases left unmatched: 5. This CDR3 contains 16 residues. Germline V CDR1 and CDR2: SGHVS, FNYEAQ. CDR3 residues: CASSSDLAGSTDTQYF. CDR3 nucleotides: TGTGCCAGCAGCTCCGACCTAGCGGGGAGCACAGATACGCAGTATTTT.

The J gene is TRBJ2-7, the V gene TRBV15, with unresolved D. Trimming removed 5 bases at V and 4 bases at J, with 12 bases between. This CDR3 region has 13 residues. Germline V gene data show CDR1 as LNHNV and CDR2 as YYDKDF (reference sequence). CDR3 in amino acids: CATSEGRGYEQYF. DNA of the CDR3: TGTGCCACCAGCGAAGGGCGTGGATACGAGCAGTACTTC.

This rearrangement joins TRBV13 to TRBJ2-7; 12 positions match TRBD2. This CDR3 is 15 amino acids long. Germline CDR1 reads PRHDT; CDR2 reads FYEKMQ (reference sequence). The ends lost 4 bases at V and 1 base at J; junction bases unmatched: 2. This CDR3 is CASSSTSGGSYEQYF. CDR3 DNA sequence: TGTGCCAGCAGCTCAACTAGCGGGGGGTCCTACGAGCAGTACTTC.

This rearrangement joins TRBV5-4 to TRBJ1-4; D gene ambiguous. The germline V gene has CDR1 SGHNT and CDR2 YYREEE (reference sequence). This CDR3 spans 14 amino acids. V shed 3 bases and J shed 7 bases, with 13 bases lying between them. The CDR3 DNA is TGTGCCAGCAGCTCGGAGACACGCGGTGAAAAACTGTTTTTT. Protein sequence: CASSSETRGEKLFF.

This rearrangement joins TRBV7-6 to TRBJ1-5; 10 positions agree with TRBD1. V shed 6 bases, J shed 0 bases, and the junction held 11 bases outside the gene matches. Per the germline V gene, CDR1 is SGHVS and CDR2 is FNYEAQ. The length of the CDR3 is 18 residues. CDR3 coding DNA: TGTGCCAGCAGGTTTGGGACAGGGGCCGTATTTAGCAATCAGCCCCAGCATTTT. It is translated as CASRFGTGAVFSNQPQHF.